One and the same sample provided the 13 T cell receptor beta chains below, sequenced in a study of T cell responses to AZD1222 COVID-19 vaccine (dated by TCRdb to about 2021). Library preparation used the immunoSEQ multiplex PCR assay. TCRdb retrieved this table from immuneACCESS and kept in-frame rearrangements only. Not all clones are present; in checked studies, unresolved V genes account for under half, and no reason is known for the remainder. Within this sample are approximately 99,000 clones, with about 85% of them counted one time only. In total, the top ten clones hold around 3.1% of the sample. Per the publication, the time point label means: baseline before first vaccination. The sample consisted of peripheral blood, taken on day 0 of AZD1222 vaccination. The receptors shown here come from an adult in good health.

The chain is built from TRBV5-4 and TRBJ1-5; the D gene is possibly TRBD1 (5 bases). The V gene's germline CDR1 is SGHNT and CDR2 YYREEE (reference sequence). CDR3 length: 15 amino acids. The V and J ends lost 4 bases and 7 bases respectively, with 18 bases between them. CDR3 loop: CASSPSHQGAQPQHF. In nucleotides, the CDR3 is TGTGCCAGCAGCCCCTCTCACCAGGGTGCGCAGCCCCAGCATTTT.

This sequence joins TRBV7-9 and TRBJ1-2; D is ambiguous. The CDR3 is 13 residues long. Germline V gene sequence: CDR1 SEHNR, CDR2 FQNEAQ (reference sequence). Trimming took 2 bases from V and 6 from J, leaving 10 bases between them. This chain's CDR3 is CASSLMGRDGYTF. The CDR3 coding sequence is TGTGCCAGCAGCTTAATGGGAAGGGATGGCTACACCTTC.

This clone turned up a few times. The rearrangement links TRBV5-4 to TRBJ1-1, with unresolved D. V was trimmed by 3 bases and J by 4 bases, leaving 10 bases between them. The germline gives CDR1 SGHNT, CDR2 YYREEE (reference sequence). This CDR3 comprises 13 residues. The CDR3: CASSWARGTEAFF. In DNA, the CDR3 is TGTGCCAGCAGCTGGGCCCGGGGCACTGAAGCTTTCTTT. Looking up the rest from reference TRBV5-4 and TRBJ1-1 gives the full variable domain: ETGVTQSPTHLIKTRGQQVTLRCSSQSGHNTVSWYQQALGQGPQFIFQYYREEENGRGNFPPRFSGLQFPNYSSELNVNALELDDSALYLCASSWARGTEAFFGQGTRLTVV.

The V and J genes are TRBV11-3 and TRBJ1-2, with a possible D match to TRBD1 (6 bases). The CDR3 runs 14 residues. The germline CDR1 and CDR2 sequences are SGHNT and YENEEA. With 5 bases removed from V and 3 bases from J, the gap between germline ends came to 13 bases. CDR3: CASSPGGRDYGYTF. The CDR3 DNA reads TGTGCCAGCAGCCCGGGGGGGCGAGACTATGGCTACACCTTC.

The V gene is TRBV3-1 (or the pseudogene TRBV3-2), the J gene TRBJ2-1; the D is unclear. Trimming took 4 bases from V and 7 from J, leaving 11 bases between them. CDR1 LGHDT and CDR2 YNNKEL come from the germline V gene (reference sequence). The CDR3 is 13 amino acids. The CDR3 loop reads CASSPLPLNEQFF. The DNA for the CDR3 is TGTGCCAGCAGCCCGTTACCCTTAAATGAGCAGTTCTTC.

The chain combines TRBV11-3 with TRBJ2-3; a possible D gene is TRBD2 (7 bases). From germline, CDR1 is SGHNT and CDR2 YENEEA. This CDR3 contains 15 residues. V lost 3 bases to trimming and J lost 1 base, with 11 bases between them. The CDR3 coding sequence is TGTGCCAGCAGCTTGGGGGGGCCTCGCACAGATACGCAGTATTTT. Amino acids: CASSLGGPRTDTQYF.

V usage is TRBV6-2 or TRBV6-3 and J usage is TRBJ2-1; 11 bases line up with TRBD2. The V segment lost 2 bases and the J segment 10 bases; nucleotides outside the gene matches: 7. Germline-derived CDR1 and CDR2 are MNHEY and SVGEGT. This CDR3 region has 15 residues. CDR3 bases: TGTGCCAGCAGTTACCCGACTAGCGGGAAGTTCGAGCAGTTCTTC. Encoded protein: CASSYPTSGKFEQFF.

V is TRBV4-3 and J is TRBJ1-5, with unresolved D. The germline CDR1 and CDR2 sequences are LGHNA and YSLEER. Trimming removed 0 bases from V and 0 bases from J, with 12 bases in between. The CDR3 consists of 17 residues. CDR3 loop: CASSQELTVNSNQPQHF. The CDR3 bases are TGCGCCAGCAGCCAAGAATTGACCGTGAATAGCAATCAGCCCCAGCATTTT.

This chain joins TRBV30 and TRBJ1-6, with unresolved D. The CDR3 loop spans 13 amino acids. V lost 2 bases to trimming and J lost 7 bases, with 9 bases between them. The germline V gene has CDR1 GTSNPN and CDR2 SVGIG (reference sequence). CDR3 DNA: TGTGCCTGGAGTATGGGAGACAATTCACCCCTCCACTTT. Encoded protein: CAWSMGDNSPLHF.

This clone was detected once. The chain carries TRBV7-8 and TRBJ2-3, with 8 bases identical to TRBD1. The CDR3 is 17 residues long. The ends lost 2 bases at V and 4 bases at J; junction bases unmatched: 11. The V gene's germline CDR1 is SGHVS and CDR2 FQNEAQ. The CDR3 is CASSLPQDRVVPDTQYF. For the CDR3, the DNA is TGTGCCAGCAGCTTACCCCAGGACAGGGTAGTCCCAGATACGCAGTATTTT.

The V call is TRBV4-1, the J call TRBJ1-6; D unresolved. This CDR3 contains 18 residues. Trimming cost V 0 bases and J 1 base, with 13 bases left between them. Germline V gene sequence: CDR1 MGHRA, CDR2 YSYEKL. Here the CDR3 DNA reads TGCGCCAGCAGCCAAGATACCCCCGGGAGTTCCTATAATTCACCCCTCCACTTT. This encodes CASSQDTPGSSYNSPLHF.

The J gene is TRBJ1-1, the V gene TRBV14, with 8 nucleotides matching TRBD1. The CDR3 sequence is 16 residues long. The trim removed 4 bases at V and 4 bases at J, leaving 11 bases unmatched. Germline V gives CDR1 SGHDN, CDR2 FVKESK. DNA for the CDR3: TGTGCCAGCAGCCCCGGGTGGTGGACAGGGCTCACTGAAGCTTTCTTT. It is translated as CASSPGWWTGLTEAFF. The variable domain in full, completed from reference TRBV14 and TRBJ1-1, reads EAGVTQFPSHSVIEKGQTVTLRCDPISGHDNLYWYRRVMGKEIKFLLHFVKESKQDESGMPNNRFLAERTGGTYSTLKVQPAELEDSGVYFCASSPGWWTGLTEAFFGQGTRLTVV.

The chain joins TRBV2 to TRBJ1-1; possibly TRBD1 for D (6 bases). CDR3 size: 13 residues. Trimming cost V 7 bases and J 4 bases, with 13 bases left between them. Per germline, CDR1 SNHLY and CDR2 FYNNEI. The DNA of the CDR3 is TGTGCCAGCAAGGGGGGATTGACCACTGAAGCTTTCTTT. This translates into CASKGGLTTEAFF.